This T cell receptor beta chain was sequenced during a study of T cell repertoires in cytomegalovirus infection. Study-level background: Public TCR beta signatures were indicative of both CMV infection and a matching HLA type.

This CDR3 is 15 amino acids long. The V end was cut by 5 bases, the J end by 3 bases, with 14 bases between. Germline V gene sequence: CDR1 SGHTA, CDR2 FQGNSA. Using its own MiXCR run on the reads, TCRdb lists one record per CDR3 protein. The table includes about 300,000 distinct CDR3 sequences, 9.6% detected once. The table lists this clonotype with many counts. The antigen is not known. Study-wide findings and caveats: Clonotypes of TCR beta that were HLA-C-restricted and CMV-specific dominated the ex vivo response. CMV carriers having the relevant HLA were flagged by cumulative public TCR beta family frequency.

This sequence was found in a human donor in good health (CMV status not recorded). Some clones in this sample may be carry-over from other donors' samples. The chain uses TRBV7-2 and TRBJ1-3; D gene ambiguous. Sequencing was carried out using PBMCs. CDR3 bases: TGTGCCAGCAGCGTAGATTCCGGGAGTGGAAACACCATATATTTT. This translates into CASSVDSGSGNTIYF.